The T cell receptor (beta chain) described here comes from a study of blood T cell repertoires in COVID-19. The wider study: Samples representing acute and convalescent COVID-19 were sourced from the United States, Italy and Spain.

Under the authors' procedure: Reference gene primer amplification in the assay estimated nucleated cell counts. The data were produced by immunoSEQ multiplex PCR, yet TCRdb's version contains in-frame clones alone and is incomplete. V, J and clone size are those of that table, while D and trimming were read from the DNA. The sample shows 100,000 to 150,000 clones, about 90% of them seen only once. Recruited during active infection, patients (from Seattle) were subsequently followed longitudinally. CDR3 length equals 13 residues. V was cut by 3 bases and J by 13 bases, with 16 bases left in between. Germline V gene sequence: CDR1 GTSNPN, CDR2 SVGIG (reference sequence).

The specimen was peripheral blood. The TCR sequence derives from a man over 45 with COVID-19, enrolled during active disease. The chain recombines TRBV30 with TRBJ1-6, with D maybe TRBD1 (6 bases). The CDR3: CAWSPGAPDPLHF. The CDR3 coding sequence is TGTGCCTGGAGCCCAGGGGCCCCGGATCCCCTCCACTTT.